Sequencing of this T cell receptor (beta chain) was carried out in a study of beta chain features in type 1 diabetes. The CDR3 is made up of 13 amino acids. V was pared by 6 bases and J by 3 bases, with 12 bases between. Germline V gives CDR1 SQVTM, CDR2 ANQGSEA. As to this clone: The antigen remains unidentified.

Study-wide results and caveats: The study found moderately but significantly shorter TCRB CDR3s in all four CD4+ subsets of Type 1 diabetes patients.

Expressed TCRB transcripts were sequenced because the entire RNA isolate underwent reverse transcription. Measured with immunoSEQ multiplex PCR; TCRdb has only the in-frame clones, and not every one. The sample consists of approximately 260,000 clones, around 24% of them appearing once. Sequenced: naive CD4+ T cells from blood. The rearrangement links TRBV29-1 to TRBJ2-1; D not certain. The clonotype was recovered from a woman aged 30 to 39 with type 1 diabetes. CDR3 sequence (DNA): TGCAGCGTCTCGTCCGGGTACTACAATGAGCAGTTCTTC. Translating it yields CSVSSGYYNEQFF.